One sample yielded the 31 T cell receptor beta chains listed below, sequenced in a study of T-cell memory formation after mild COVID-19. One entry per CDR3 protein results from TCRdb running MiXCR on the 5' RACE reads. In the table there are roughly 180,000 distinct CDR3 sequences, around a tenth of which are singletons. Input material: PBMCs or a T cell subset sorted from them (not recorded which). The receptors come from a man aged 18 to 29 who had mild COVID-19 (a few samples of this study predate the infection). Cell type and time point are not known.

The chain recombines TRBV2 with TRBJ2-5; D gene unclear. The CDR3 is 12 amino acids. The V gene's germline CDR1 is SNHLY and CDR2 FYNNEI. The germline V and J ends were trimmed by 7 bases and 5 bases, with 11 bases remaining between them. Here the CDR3 DNA reads TGTGCCAGCAATGAGATGCTGGAGACCCAGTACTTC. It encodes CASNEMLETQYF.

A few counts support this clonotype. This chain links TRBV20-1 with TRBJ1-1, with a weak D call TRBD1 (5 bases). Trimming removed 3 bases from V and 4 bases from J, with 15 bases in between. Germline lookup yields CDR1 DFQATT and CDR2 SNEGSKA (reference sequence). This CDR3 contains 14 residues. CDR3 in DNA: TGCAGTGCTAGTGCCCACAGGTGGAGCACTGAAGCTTTCTTT. It codes for CSASAHRWSTEAFF.

This clonotype was detected only a few times. The chain carries TRBV9 and TRBJ2-6; D gene unclear. The CDR3 sequence is 17 residues long. Trimming cost V 3 bases and J 0 bases, with 13 bases left between them. The germline V gene has CDR1 SGDLS and CDR2 YYNGEE. For the CDR3, the DNA is TGTGCCAGCAGCGCCCATTTGGACCGCTCTGGGGCCAACGTCCTGACTTTC. Its translation is CASSAHLDRSGANVLTF.

The chain is built from TRBV21-1 and TRBJ2-5; the DNA was not used to check the table's D call, TRBD1. TRBV21-1 is classified as a pseudogene. The CDR3 extends over 16 amino acids. The CDR3 reads CASSKCTGTGEETQYF. DNA for the CDR3: TGTGCCAGCAGCAAATGCACAGGGACAGGGGAAGAGACCCAGTACTTC.

This rearrangement joins TRBV3-1 to TRBJ2-7; D is unresolved. V lost 0 bases, J lost 1 base, and 7 bases lay in between. The CDR3 totals 14 residues. Germline V gives CDR1 LGHDT, CDR2 YNNKEL (reference sequence). The CDR3 loop reads CASSQDPRSYEQYF. As DNA, the CDR3 is TGTGCCAGCAGCCAAGATCCACGGTCCTACGAGCAGTACTTC.

This clonotype was seen only a few times. This chain uses TRBV28 with TRBJ1-2; possible D gene TRBD1, 6 bases. V lost 10 bases, J lost 4 bases, and 13 bases lay in between. The CDR3 totals 12 residues. CDR1 and CDR2 from the germline V gene are MDHEN and SYDVKM. The CDR3 spells CATTEGGYGYTF. The CDR3 DNA follows: TGTGCCACCACCGAGGGGGGCTATGGCTACACCTTC.

The rearrangement uses TRBV4-1 and TRBJ1-2, with 9 bases fitting TRBD1. Looked up from germline, CDR1 is MGHRA and CDR2 is YSYEKL. Losses at the gene ends were 4 bases for V and 5 bases for J; bases not matched to a gene: 11. The CDR3 runs to 16 residues. CDR3: CASSRPWDRERYGYTF. In DNA, the CDR3 is TGCGCCAGCAGCCGCCCGTGGGACAGGGAAAGGTATGGCTACACCTTC.

The chain recombines TRBV9 with TRBJ2-3; D possibly matches TRBD1 or TRBD2 (6 bases each). Per germline, CDR1 SGDLS and CDR2 YYNGEE. The CDR3 consists of 15 residues. Deletions cut 4 bases from V and 4 bases from J, with 16 bases between. The chain's CDR3 is CASSPILGGPDTQYF. The CDR3 region has the DNA TGTGCCAGCAGCCCCATACTGGGGGGCCCAGATACGCAGTATTTT.

This chain connects TRBV3-1 to TRBJ2-5; D call uncertain. V was trimmed by 7 bases and J by 5 bases, leaving 14 bases between them. The V gene's germline CDR1 is LGHDT and CDR2 YNNKEL (reference sequence). CDR3 length: 13 residues. The CDR3, as DNA: TGTGCCAGCACCCACGAAGGGCGCGAGACCCAGTACTTC. Translation: CASTHEGRETQYF.

This clonotype was counted ten times or more. The chain is built from TRBV7-2 and TRBJ2-2; tentative D call: TRBD1 (5 bases). The CDR3 is made up of 15 amino acids. Germline loops: CDR1 SGHTA, CDR2 FQGNSA. The V end lost 3 bases, the J end lost 1 base, and 9 bases lay between the germline ends. CDR3 nucleotides: TGTGCCAGCAGCTTGAGGACATTGAACACCGGGGAGCTGTTTTTT. It is translated as CASSLRTLNTGELFF.

This clonotype was counted only a few times. This chain uses TRBV7-2 with TRBJ1-2; D perhaps matches TRBD1 (5 bases). This CDR3 has 14 residues. V lost 0 bases and J 7 bases, leaving 12 bases between the germline ends. Germline CDR1 and CDR2: SGHTA and FQGNSA. CDR3 residues: CASSLAGGETGYTF. The DNA for the CDR3 is TGTGCCAGCAGCTTAGCGGGGGGAGAAACTGGCTACACCTTC. The variable domain in full, with the rest retrieved from reference TRBV7-2 and TRBJ1-2, is GAGVSQSPSNKVTEKGKDVELRCDPISGHTALYWYRQSLGQGLEFLIYFQGNSAPDKSGLPSDRFSAERTGGSVSTLTIQRTQQEDSAVYLCASSLAGGETGYTFGSGTRLTVV.

This clonotype was counted between two and nine times. The V and J genes are TRBV20-1 and TRBJ2-4; TRBD1 is a possible D gene (5 bases). The CDR3 is made up of 16 amino acids. Trimming stripped 6 bases from V and 4 bases from J, with 22 bases between. Germline V gene lookup returns CDR1 DFQATT and CDR2 SNEGSKA (reference sequence). CDR3 protein: CSALPLIGAEKNIQYF. The CDR3, as DNA: TGCAGTGCCCTCCCCCTGATAGGGGCCGAAAAAAACATTCAGTACTTC.

This clonotype was found many times. The CDR3 here is CASSQTSGGVQETQYF. The CDR3 DNA follows: TGTGCCAGCAGCCAAACTAGCGGGGGGGTCCAAGAGACCCAGTACTTC. The rearrangement joins TRBV4-2 to TRBJ2-5; TRBD2 aligns across 13 bases. The V gene end was trimmed by 2 bases and the J gene end by 1 base; junction bases not matched to a gene: 1. The CDR3 covers 16 residues. CDR1 and CDR2 from the germline V gene are LGHNA and YNFKEQ.

This clonotype was observed a handful of times. The chain carries TRBV6-5 and TRBJ1-5, with 10 bases fitting TRBD1. Per germline, CDR1 MNHEY and CDR2 SVGAGI. This CDR3 is 17 amino acids long. The J segment lost 6 bases and the V segment lost 5 bases, leaving 13 bases of the junction unmatched. The CDR3, as DNA: TGTGCCAGCAGTCGATCATACTCCGGGACAGGGGTTCAGCCCCAGCATTTT. Encoded protein: CASSRSYSGTGVQPQHF.

This clonotype was observed a handful of times. The chain is built from TRBV6-2 or TRBV6-3 and TRBJ1-5; TRBD1 might be the D (5 bases). CDR3 length: 15 residues. Trimming removed 7 bases from V and 4 bases from J, with 17 bases in between. The germline V gene encodes CDR1 MNHEY and CDR2 SVGEGT. CDR3 DNA sequence: TGTGCCAGCATGTTAGTCGGGACGGATAATCAGCCCCAGCATTTT. This codes for CASMLVGTDNQPQHF.

This clonotype has only a few counts. The chain has TRBV28 and TRBJ2-3; 7 bases are a match to TRBD1. The CDR3 loop spans 12 amino acids. The germline V gene encodes CDR1 MDHEN and CDR2 SYDVKM. V was pared by 7 bases and J by 4 bases, with 2 bases of the junction left unmatched. Here the CDR3 reads CASKGGPDTQYF. The CDR3 DNA reads TGTGCCAGCAAAGGGGGCCCAGATACGCAGTATTTT.

This clonotype has at least ten counts. A junction end diverges from the germline sequence, so it may reflect a read error. The chain links TRBV6-5 to TRBJ1-2; D uncertain. Per germline, CDR1 MNHEY and CDR2 SVGAGI. The CDR3 length is 14 residues. CDR3 loop: CASSDSTRKQGYTF. Written as DNA, the CDR3 is TGTGCCAGCAGTGACTCCACCCGTAAACAGGGCTACACCTTC.

The chain is built from TRBV5-1 and TRBJ1-6; D is possibly TRBD1 (6 bases). The CDR3 length is 14 residues. V shed 3 bases and J shed 4 bases, with 8 bases lying between them. CDR1 is SGHRS, CDR2 YFSETQ, per germline. DNA for the CDR3: TGCGCCAGCAGCTCAGGACAGTATAATTCACCCCTCCACTTT. Its protein product is CASSSGQYNSPLHF. Combining the CDR3 with reference TRBV5-1 and TRBJ1-6 gives the whole variable domain KAGVTQTPRYLIKTRGQQVTLSCSPISGHRSVSWYQQTPGQGLQFLFEYFSETQRNKGNFPGRFSGRQFSNSRSEMNVSTLELGDSALYLCASSSGQYNSPLHFGNGTRLTVT.

There are a few counts of this clonotype. V gene TRBV5-1 combines with J gene TRBJ2-1, with D tentatively TRBD2 (6 bases). CDR3 length: 13 amino acids. CDR1 is SGHRS and CDR2 is YFSETQ in the germline V gene. With 4 bases removed from V and 15 bases from J, the gap between germline ends came to 20 bases. This CDR3 reads CASSPGVPGPGFF. In nucleotides, the CDR3 is TGCGCCAGCAGCCCGGGGGTCCCGGGACCGGGGTTCTTC. Together with reference TRBV5-1 and TRBJ2-1, the CDR3 gives the full variable domain: KAGVTQTPRYLIKTRGQQVTLSCSPISGHRSVSWYQQTPGQGLQFLFEYFSETQRNKGNFPGRFSGRQFSNSRSEMNVSTLELGDSALYLCASSPGVPGPGFFGPGTRLTVL.

This chain connects TRBV9 to TRBJ1-6; a weak D match, TRBD1 (5 bases). Trimming left V 0 bases short and J 6 bases short, with 7 bases between. CDR1 is SGDLS, CDR2 YYNGEE, per germline. The CDR3 has 14 amino acids. The CDR3 DNA reads TGTGCCAGCAGCGTAGCCCAGGGTAATTCACCCCTCCACTTT. It codes for CASSVAQGNSPLHF.

This chain links TRBV21-1 with TRBJ2-5; the table's D call, TRBD1, has no DNA check behind it. TRBV21-1 represents a pseudogene. The CDR3 covers 14 residues. This chain's CDR3 is CASSKTGVGETQYF. In DNA, the CDR3 is TGTGCCAGCAGCAAGACAGGGGTCGGGGAGACCCAGTACTTC.

In its sample, this clonotype was seen many times. The chain links TRBV7-2 to TRBJ2-3, with D uncertain. The V end was cut by 5 bases, the J end by 0 bases, with 9 bases between. The V gene's germline CDR1 is SGHTA and CDR2 FQGNSA. The CDR3 is 14 residues long. The CDR3 loop reads CASSTYLSTDTQYF. DNA for the CDR3: TGTGCCAGCAGCACATACTTAAGCACAGATACGCAGTATTTT. Using reference TRBV7-2 and TRBJ2-3 for the parts outside the CDR3, the full variable domain is GAGVSQSPSNKVTEKGKDVELRCDPISGHTALYWYRQSLGQGLEFLIYFQGNSAPDKSGLPSDRFSAERTGGSVSTLTIQRTQQEDSAVYLCASSTYLSTDTQYFGPGTRLTVL.

The chain joins TRBV11-2 to TRBJ2-2, with 8 nucleotides matching TRBD1. The CDR3 has 14 amino acids. Germline V gene lookup returns CDR1 SGHAT and CDR2 FQNNGV. V dropped 4 bases and J dropped 6; count of bases not matched to a gene: 4. The CDR3 is CASSSQGAAGELFF. The CDR3 DNA sequence: TGTGCCAGCAGCTCCCAGGGGGCGGCCGGGGAGCTGTTTTTT.

The chain combines TRBV19 with TRBJ2-2, with a weak D call TRBD2 (6 bases). Trimming removed 7 bases from V and 5 bases from J, with 23 bases in between. This CDR3 region has 17 residues. Per germline, CDR1 LNHDA and CDR2 SQIVND (reference sequence). As DNA, the CDR3 is TGTGCCAGTACCCCGGAGGGTTTAAACCCTTGGACCGGGGAGCTGTTTTTT. This codes for CASTPEGLNPWTGELFF.

This clonotype has a handful of counts. This chain links TRBV15 with TRBJ2-2; D gene ambiguous. V lost 2 bases, J lost 5 bases, and 12 bases lay in between. Germline assignment: CDR1 LNHNV and CDR2 YYDKDF (reference sequence). CDR3 size: 15 residues. CDR3 bases: TGTGCCACCAGCAGAAGACACATTCGGACCGGGGAGCTGTTTTTT. It is translated as CATSRRHIRTGELFF.

This clonotype was recorded at least ten times. This chain connects TRBV18 to TRBJ1-2, with D uncertain. V dropped 3 bases and J dropped 0 bases, with 11 bases sitting between them. Looked up from germline, CDR1 is KGHSH and CDR2 is LQKENI. The CDR3 spans 15 residues. The CDR3 nucleotides are TGTGCCAGCTCACCTGGTAACGGAGCTAACTATGGCTACACCTTC. This sequence encodes CASSPGNGANYGYTF.

This clonotype came up many times. This chain links TRBV5-1 with TRBJ2-5, with D perhaps assigned TRBD1 or TRBD2 (5 bases each). The CDR3 runs to 15 residues. CDR1 is SGHRS, CDR2 YFSETQ, per germline. Trimming shortened V by 2 bases and J by 3 bases, and 14 bases separated the two germline ends. The chain's CDR3 is CASSFEGRGEETQYF. In nucleotides, the CDR3 is TGCGCCAGCAGCTTTGAGGGGAGAGGGGAAGAGACCCAGTACTTC.

This clonotype was found many times. The chain recombines TRBV5-1 with TRBJ2-3; no reliable D call. Trimming pared 4 bases from V and 0 bases from J, leaving 9 bases between. This CDR3 is built from 14 residues. Germline V gene data show CDR1 as SGHRS and CDR2 as YFSETQ. In DNA form, the CDR3 reads TGCGCCAGCAGCCACGACGGTAGCACAGATACGCAGTATTTT. Translating gives CASSHDGSTDTQYF.

This clonotype showed up just a few times. CDR3 DNA sequence: TGTGCCAGCAGCTTAGTAGGGGGGGGCCAAGTCGGCTACACCTTC. Translation gives CASSLVGGGQVGYTF. The genes are TRBV7-6 and TRBJ1-2; a weak D match, TRBD1 (6 bases). Germline V gene sequence: CDR1 SGHVS, CDR2 FNYEAQ. This CDR3 has 15 amino acids. V was trimmed by 1 base and J by 8 bases, leaving 17 bases between them.

This clonotype was recorded at least ten times. The chain couples TRBV5-1 to TRBJ1-1; 8 bases match TRBD1. Trimming at V came to 7 bases and at J to 6 bases, leaving 11 bases not matched to a gene. Germline V lookup: CDR1 SGHRS, CDR2 YFSETQ. The CDR3 runs to 14 residues. The CDR3 region has the DNA TGCGCCAGCCGGGCAGGGGGCGCATCGGCTGAAGCTTTCTTT. Translated, it gives CASRAGGASAEAFF.

The chain couples TRBV11-2 to TRBJ2-1; 11 positions agree with TRBD1. Trimming cost V 5 bases and J 1 base; bases outside gene matches: 4. The CDR3 has 16 residues. Germline V CDR1 and CDR2: SGHAT, FQNNGV. The DNA for the CDR3 is TGTGCCAGCAGCCCAAGGGACAGGGGGTCCTACAATGAGCAGTTCTTC. This translates into CASSPRDRGSYNEQFF.